These T cell receptor beta chains were read from a single sample in a study of monozygotic twins with inflammatory bowel disease. From its re-call of the 5' RACE reads, TCRdb lists each CDR3 protein once, without DNA. There are 440,000 or so distinct CDR3 sequences in the sample, with approximately 2.3% held by the top ten. Sample: blood. Receptors were obtained from a human donor with ulcerative colitis or Crohn's disease, or a healthy co-twin of an affected twin (not recorded which). CDR3s include the opening cysteine and the closing phenylalanine or tryptophan.

J,V,CDR3
TRBJ2-2,TRBV30,CAWRQGTANTGELFF
TRBJ2-2,TRBV5-6,CASSPGLGDTGELFF
TRBJ2-7,TRBV18,CASSPSRGVHEQYF
TRBJ2-1,TRBV2,CASSGGTGGLSGQFF
TRBJ2-5,TRBV7-2,CASSPPGTEETQYF
TRBJ1-6,TRBV19,CASSLLAEPPLHF
TRBJ1-2,TRBV6-1,CASSPTGSYGFGYTF
TRBJ2-2,TRBV5-1,CASSLRPLESTGELFF
TRBJ2-7,TRBV5-1,CASILTPDSYEQYF
TRBJ1-1,TRBV18,CASSTTGITMNTEAFF
TRBJ1-1,TRBV5-1,CASSFDRGLTEAFF
TRBJ1-5,TRBV29-1,CSAGRDGQPQHF
TRBJ2-1,TRBV3-1,CASSLTGTSFHEQFF
TRBJ2-3,TRBV28,CASSLLGESTDTQYF
TRBJ1-2,TRBV5-4,CASSRTELKDYGYTF
TRBJ1-3,TRBV20-1,CSAGSSGNTIYF
TRBJ2-1,TRBV18,CASSPPGAGEQFF
TRBJ1-2,TRBV18,CASSPMDGVPSYGYTF
TRBJ1-2,TRBV30,CAWGPEYGYTF
TRBJ2-7,TRBV10-3,CAIRTTSGPQKGELNEQYF
TRBJ2-7,TRBV5-6,CASSSHPGRAYEQYF
TRBJ1-1,TRBV5-1,CASSLGTGGLTEAFF
TRBJ1-2,TRBV9,CASRRGDRYTF
TRBJ2-1,TRBV15,CATSRARTSGYNEQFF